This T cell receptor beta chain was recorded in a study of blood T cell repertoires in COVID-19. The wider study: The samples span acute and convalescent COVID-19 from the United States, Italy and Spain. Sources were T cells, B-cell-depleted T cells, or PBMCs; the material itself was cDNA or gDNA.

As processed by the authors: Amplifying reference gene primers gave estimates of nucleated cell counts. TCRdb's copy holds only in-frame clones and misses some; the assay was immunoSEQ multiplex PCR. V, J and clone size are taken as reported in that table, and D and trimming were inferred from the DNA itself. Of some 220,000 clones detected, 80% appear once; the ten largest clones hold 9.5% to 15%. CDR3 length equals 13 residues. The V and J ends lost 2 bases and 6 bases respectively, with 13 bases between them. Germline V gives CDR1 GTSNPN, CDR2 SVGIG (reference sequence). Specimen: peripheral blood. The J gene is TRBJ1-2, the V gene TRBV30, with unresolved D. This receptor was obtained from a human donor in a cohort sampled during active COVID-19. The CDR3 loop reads CAWSPWAANGYTF. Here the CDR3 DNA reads TGTGCCTGGAGTCCCTGGGCAGCAAATGGCTACACCTTC. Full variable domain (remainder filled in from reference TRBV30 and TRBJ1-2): SQTIHQWPATLVQPVGSPLSLECTVEGTSNPNLYWYRQAAGRGLQLLFYSVGIGQISSEVPQNLSASRPQDRQFILSSKKLLLSDSGFYLCAWSPWAANGYTFGSGTRLTVV.